This entry is about one T cell receptor beta chain. Its antigen remains unknown. The sample comes from a study of T cell responses to AZD1222 COVID-19 vaccine. Generated by immunoSEQ multiplex PCR, the TCRdb table keeps only in-frame clones and is missing some. The sample comprises approximately 28,000 clones, approximately 93% of which are singletons, and 8.1% rests with the top ten. Germline V gene lookup returns CDR1 WNHNN and CDR2 SYGVQD (reference sequence). V gave up 3 bases and J gave up 8 bases, with 23 bases separating them. This CDR3 contains 17 residues. The study, taken as a whole, reports: Females outnumbered males among donors, who were mostly white British; clonal diversity was possibly underestimated. Repertoire collection took place solely once the T cell response had peaked.

The rearrangement uses TRBV10-1 and TRBJ2-1; D is possibly TRBD1 or TRBD2 (5 bases each). This sample comprised peripheral blood, obtained on day 0 of AZD1222 vaccination. This clonotype originated in an adult in good health. CDR3 coding DNA: TGCGCCAGCAGTGAAAATAAACCGGGACGGAGTATCTATGAGCAGTTCTTC. This sequence encodes CASSENKPGRSIYEQFF.